The 24 T cell receptor beta chains below were found in one sample sequenced in a study of T-cell reconstitution after alpha-beta-depleted transplantation in children. Molecular barcoding with unique molecular identifiers was used for the TCRbeta library. TCRdb re-called the PCR reads through MiXCR, storing one row per CDR3 protein. There are roughly 100,000 distinct CDR3 sequences in the sample; 8% to 9% occur only once, and approximately 7% lies in the top ten. Here the sequenced sample was PBMCs from the stem cell graft donor, taken from the stem cell graft. The receptors were gathered from a human donor who donated a stem cell graft to a child with congenital amegakaryocytic thrombocytopenia.

This clonotype was observed many times. This chain uses TRBV3-1 with TRBJ2-4, with D perhaps TRBD2 (6 bases). The length of the CDR3 is 13 residues. Trimming cost V 4 bases and J 8 bases, with 12 bases left between them. Germline V CDR1 and CDR2: LGHDT, YNNKEL (reference sequence). The CDR3 DNA reads as TGTGCCAGCAGCCGTCTTGGAGGGGACATTCAGTACTTC. Residues: CASSRLGGDIQYF. Using reference TRBV3-1 and TRBJ2-4 for the parts outside the CDR3, the full variable domain is DTAVSQTPKYLVTQMGNDKSIKCEQNLGHDTMYWYKQDSKKFLKIMFSYNNKELIINETVPNRFSPKSPDKAHLNLHINSLELGDSAVYFCASSRLGGDIQYFGAGTRLSVL.

The rearrangement links TRBV25-1 to TRBJ2-7, with D unresolved. Germline V gives CDR1 MGHDK, CDR2 SYGVNS. V was clipped by 0 bases and J by 2 bases, with 8 bases between them. This CDR3 region has 14 residues. CDR3 region: CASSEYSATYEQYF. CDR3 DNA: TGTGCCAGCAGTGAATACTCAGCTACCTACGAGCAGTACTTC.

This clonotype was recorded many times. The chain has TRBV20-1 and TRBJ2-7; D is uncertain. Germline V lookup: CDR1 DFQATT, CDR2 SNEGSKA (reference sequence). V dropped 0 bases and J dropped 2 bases, with 5 bases sitting between them. This CDR3 contains 12 residues. The CDR3 sequence: CSAREVPYEQYF. CDR3 coding DNA: TGCAGTGCTAGAGAAGTTCCCTACGAGCAGTACTTC.

This clonotype was seen ten or more times. This chain links TRBV20-1 with TRBJ2-1, with TRBD2 matching over 11 bases. Germline values: CDR1 DFQATT, CDR2 SNEGSKA (reference sequence). This CDR3 is 16 amino acids long. V lost 0 bases, J lost 13 bases, and 14 bases stayed unmatched. The CDR3 loop is CSARETGTSGPHGQFF. CDR3 nucleotide sequence: TGCAGTGCTAGAGAAACCGGGACTAGCGGACCTCACGGCCAGTTCTTC.

This clonotype was seen repeatedly, ten times or more. The chain uses TRBV7-2 and TRBJ1-1, with D unclear. The CDR3 totals 14 residues. V lost 3 bases and J lost 0, with 8 bases in between. Germline CDR1 and CDR2: SGHTA and FQGNSA. This CDR3 reads CASSLLVLNTEAFF. CDR3 in DNA: TGTGCCAGCAGCTTGTTAGTCTTGAACACTGAAGCTTTCTTT.

This clonotype was observed many times. V and J are TRBV10-3 and TRBJ2-3; D is possibly TRBD1 or TRBD2 (5 bases each). The CDR3 has 14 residues. Trimming shortened V by 4 bases and J by 6 bases, and 14 bases separated the two germline ends. The germline CDR1 and CDR2 sequences are ENHRY and SYGVKD. The CDR3 bases are TGTGCCATCAGTGGCCCGGGACCATCGGATACGCAGTATTTT. It yields the protein CAISGPGPSDTQYF.

In this sample, this clonotype turned up many times. J is TRBJ1-2 and V is TRBV20-1; TRBD1 matches 7 bases. Germline CDR1 and CDR2: DFQATT and SNEGSKA (reference sequence). This CDR3 comprises 15 residues. Trimming cost V 6 bases and J 6 bases; bases outside gene matches: 16. CDR3 region: CSATRDSPWRDGYTF. In nucleotides, the CDR3 is TGCAGTGCAACCAGGGACAGTCCATGGAGGGATGGCTACACCTTC.

This clonotype was seen many times. This chain links TRBV5-1 with TRBJ2-3; D is possibly TRBD1 (6 bases). Trimming took off 0 bases at V and 1 base at J, with 9 bases between the two ends. Germline values: CDR1 SGHRS, CDR2 YFSETQ. CDR3 length: 15 residues. DNA for the CDR3: TGCGCCAGCAGCTTGGTGGCAGGGGGCACAGATACGCAGTATTTT. This sequence encodes CASSLVAGGTDTQYF.

CDR3 sequence: CASSLQAGTGDGYTF. DNA of the CDR3: TGTGCCAGCAGCTTACAGGCAGGGACAGGGGATGGCTACACCTTC. The chain employs TRBV7-2 and TRBJ1-2, with 10 bases matching TRBD1. Trimming cost V 2 bases and J 6 bases; bases outside gene matches: 6. The CDR3 runs 15 residues. The germline V gene encodes CDR1 SGHTA and CDR2 FQGNSA.

In this sample, this clonotype turned up many times. This rearrangement joins TRBV4-3 to TRBJ1-4; D uncertain. V gave up 4 bases and J gave up 0 bases, with 12 bases separating them. Germline loops: CDR1 LGHNA, CDR2 YSLEER. The CDR3 covers 16 residues. As DNA, the CDR3 is TGCGCCAGCAGCCTCCTCGCCCTATCAACTAATGAAAAACTGTTTTTT. Translation: CASSLLALSTNEKLFF.

On this clonotype itself: With a much larger clone just one base away, this may be a read error. This chain uses TRBV20-1 with TRBJ2-7; TRBD2 might be the D (6 bases). The CDR3 is made up of 17 amino acids. Germline CDR1 and CDR2: DFQATT and SNEGSKA (reference sequence). CDR3 sequence reads: CCAHQLVASVRAYEQYF. The CDR3 DNA reads TGCTGTGCCCACCAACTAGTTGCTAGCGTACGCGCCTACGAGCAGTACTTC.

The chain couples TRBV7-2 to TRBJ1-2, with D perhaps matching TRBD1 (6 bases). Germline-derived CDR1 and CDR2 are SGHTA and FQGNSA. The CDR3 length is 16 residues. Between the trimmed V and J ends, which lost 1 base and 6 bases, there was a span of 18 bases. CDR3 DNA: TGTGCCAGCAGCTTAGAAAGTCGGGGGGCGGAAGATGGCTACACCTTC. Residues: CASSLESRGAEDGYTF.

This clonotype was counted at least ten times. V usage is TRBV12-3 or TRBV12-4 and J usage is TRBJ2-3, with 8 bases identical to TRBD1. This CDR3 spans 14 amino acids. Trimming took 8 bases from V and 4 from J; bases not matched to a gene: 8. CDR3 nucleotides: TGTGCCAGCGGGACCAGGGGGCGTGCAGATACGCAGTATTTT. Protein sequence: CASGTRGRADTQYF.

At least ten counts were recorded for this clonotype. The chain links TRBV5-1 to TRBJ2-1, with TRBD2 matching over 9 bases. In germline, CDR1 is SGHRS, CDR2 YFSETQ. The V and J ends lost 2 bases and 8 bases, in that order; junction bases with no gene match: 17. The CDR3 loop spans 18 amino acids. CDR3 residues: CASSFELWLAGFTHEQFF. The CDR3 DNA is TGCGCCAGCAGCTTCGAGTTATGGCTAGCGGGATTTACACATGAGCAGTTCTTC.

This clonotype showed up many times. V usage is TRBV25-1 and J usage is TRBJ2-7, with D uncertain. The CDR3 consists of 11 residues. The V end was cut by 8 bases, the J end by 4 bases, with 9 bases between. In germline, CDR1 is MGHDK, CDR2 SYGVNS. CDR3 residues: CASLGFYEQYF. CDR3 nucleotides: TGTGCCAGCCTCGGTTTTTACGAGCAGTACTTC.

This clonotype was detected many times. This chain connects TRBV20-1 to TRBJ1-2; 7 bases line up with TRBD1. The ends lost 7 bases at V and 4 bases at J; junction bases unmatched: 12. The CDR3 sequence is 14 residues long. Germline V gene data show CDR1 as DFQATT and CDR2 as SNEGSKA (reference sequence). The CDR3 region is CSVALRGFGYGYTF. The CDR3 region has the DNA TGCAGTGTCGCCCTCAGGGGGTTCGGCTATGGCTACACCTTC.

This clonotype was detected ten times or more. V gene TRBV15 combines with J gene TRBJ1-6, with D tentatively TRBD1 (5 bases). The V end was cut by 1 base, the J end by 7 bases, with 5 bases between. Germline CDR1 reads LNHNV; CDR2 reads YYDKDF (reference sequence). The CDR3 has 13 amino acids. CDR3 residues: CATSRAGNSPLHF. CDR3 bases: TGTGCCACCAGCAGAGCAGGGAATTCACCCCTCCACTTT.

This clonotype was observed at least ten times. The chain recombines TRBV7-2 with TRBJ2-2; 7 bases map to TRBD2. Unmatched junction bases numbered 8, after V lost 5 bases and J lost 2 bases. This CDR3 comprises 16 residues. Germline CDR1 SGHTA, CDR2 FQGNSA. The CDR3 bases are TGTGCCAGCAGCGAACTAGCGCCCACTAACACCGGGGAGCTGTTTTTT. Residues: CASSELAPTNTGELFF.

The sample holds many counts of this clonotype. The chain combines TRBV6-2 or TRBV6-3 with TRBJ1-3, with D perhaps TRBD1 (6 bases). This CDR3 region has 14 residues. In germline, CDR1 is MNHEY, CDR2 SVGEGT. The V and J ends lost 6 bases and 3 bases respectively, with 12 bases between them. The CDR3 DNA sequence: TGTGCCAGCAGGGGACATAATCATGGAAACACCATATATTTT. Protein sequence: CASRGHNHGNTIYF.

This clonotype was found many times. The chain joins TRBV20-1 to TRBJ2-7; the match to TRBD1 covers 7 bases. The CDR3 totals 14 residues. Trimming at V came to 2 bases and at J to 2 bases, leaving 6 bases not matched to a gene. Germline V gives CDR1 DFQATT, CDR2 SNEGSKA (reference sequence). CDR3 nucleotides: TGCAGTGCTAGAAAGGGGACAGACGCCTACGAGCAGTACTTC. It encodes CSARKGTDAYEQYF.

This clonotype showed up many times. The chain recombines TRBV20-1 with TRBJ2-2; TRBD1 matches at 7 bases. V trimming: 6 bases; J trimming: 0 bases; junction bases outside the gene matches: 4. Per germline, CDR1 DFQATT and CDR2 SNEGSKA (reference sequence). The length of the CDR3 is 14 residues. The DNA of the CDR3 is TGCAGTGCGCGACAGGGCTCGAACACCGGGGAGCTGTTTTTT. Translating it yields CSARQGSNTGELFF.

This clonotype appeared many times. This sequence joins TRBV27 and TRBJ1-6, with 12 bases fitting TRBD1. Trimming at V came to 2 bases and at J to 9 bases, leaving 5 bases not matched to a gene. The length of the CDR3 is 16 residues. The germline CDR1 and CDR2 sequences are MNHEY and SMNVEV (reference sequence). The CDR3 nucleotides read TGTGCCAGCAGTTTACGGGACAGGGGGCGCGGTTCACCCCTCCACTTT. Its protein is CASSLRDRGRGSPLHF.

The genes are TRBV27 and TRBJ1-1; D is perhaps TRBD1 (5 bases). CDR1 is MNHEY, CDR2 SMNVEV, per germline (reference sequence). The V end lost 5 bases, the J end lost 5 bases, and 18 bases lay between the germline ends. The CDR3 length is 15 residues. CDR3 residues: CASSPIGGGITEAFF. CDR3 coding DNA: TGTGCCAGCAGTCCTATCGGCGGGGGTATAACTGAAGCTTTCTTT.

There are many counts of this clonotype. The V call is TRBV30, the J call TRBJ2-3; D ambiguous. CDR1 is GTSNPN, CDR2 SVGIG, per germline (reference sequence). The CDR3 contains 14 residues. The germline V and J ends were trimmed by 0 bases and 0 bases, with 7 bases remaining between them. This chain's CDR3 is CAWSVGLSTDTQYF. In DNA, the CDR3 is TGTGCCTGGAGTGTAGGGCTCAGCACAGATACGCAGTATTTT.